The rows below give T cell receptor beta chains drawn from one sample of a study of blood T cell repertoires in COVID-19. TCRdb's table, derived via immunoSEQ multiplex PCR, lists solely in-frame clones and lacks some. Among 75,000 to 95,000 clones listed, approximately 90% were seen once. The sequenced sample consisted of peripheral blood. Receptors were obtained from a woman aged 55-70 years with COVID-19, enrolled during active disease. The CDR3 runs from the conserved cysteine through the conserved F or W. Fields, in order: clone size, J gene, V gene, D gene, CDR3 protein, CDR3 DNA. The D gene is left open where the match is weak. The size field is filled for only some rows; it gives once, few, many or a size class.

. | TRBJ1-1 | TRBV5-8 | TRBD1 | CAMHRGRSWNTEAFF | TGTGCCATGCACAGGGGGCGAAGTTGGAACACTGAAGCTTTCTTT
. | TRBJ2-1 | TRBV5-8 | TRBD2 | CASSLGNSGVYNEQFF | TGTGCCAGCAGCTTGGGCAATAGCGGGGTATACAATGAGCAGTTCTTC
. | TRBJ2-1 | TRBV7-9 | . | CASSFGGYEQFF | TGTGCCAGCAGCTTTGGGGGCTATGAGCAGTTCTTC
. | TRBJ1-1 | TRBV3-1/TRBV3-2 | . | CASSQGEGIEAFF | TGTGCCAGCAGCCAAGGGGAGGGCATAGAAGCTTTCTTT
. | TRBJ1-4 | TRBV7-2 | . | CASSLLGGGNEKLFF | TGTGCCAGCAGCTTGCTTGGGGGAGGGAATGAAAAACTGTTTTTT
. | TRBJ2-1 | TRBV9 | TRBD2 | CASSETSGTGGNEQFF | TGTGCCAGCAGCGAAACCTCCGGGACGGGAGGCAATGAGCAGTTCTTC
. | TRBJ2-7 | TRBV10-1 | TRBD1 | CASSEEDRGNYEQYF | TGCGCCAGCAGCGAGGAGGACAGGGGAAACTACGAGCAGTACTTC
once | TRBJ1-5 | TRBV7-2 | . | CASSLGVDRGSNQPQHF | TGTGCCAGCAGCTTAGGGGTGGATAGGGGAAGCAATCAGCCCCAGCATTTT
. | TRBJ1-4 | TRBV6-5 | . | CASSPADPNEKLFF | TGTGCCAGCAGCCCGGCGGATCCTAATGAAAAACTGTTTTTT
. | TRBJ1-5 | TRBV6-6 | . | CASSYSTGGNQPQHF | TGTGCCAGCAGTTACTCGACCGGGGGCAATCAGCCCCAGCATTTT
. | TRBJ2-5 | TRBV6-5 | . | CAAARETQYF | TGTGCCGCTGCGAGGGAGACCCAGTACTTC
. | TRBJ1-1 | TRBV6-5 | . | CASSYGQGTMNTEAFF | TGTGCCAGCAGTTACGGGCAGGGTACAATGAACACTGAAGCTTTCTTT
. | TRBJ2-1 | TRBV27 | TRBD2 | CASSLGGGGAVHEQFF | TGTGCCAGCAGTTTAGGTGGCGGGGGGGCCGTGCATGAGCAGTTCTTC
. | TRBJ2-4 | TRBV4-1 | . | CASSHPGLAKNIQYF | TGCGCCAGCAGTCATCCAGGGTTAGCCAAAAACATTCAGTACTTC
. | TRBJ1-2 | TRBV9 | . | CASSDLGASVGYTF | TGTGCCAGCAGCGACTTGGGCGCCTCGGTAGGCTACACCTTC
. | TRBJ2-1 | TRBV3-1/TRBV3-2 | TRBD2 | CASSGLAGGYYNEQFF | TGTGCCAGCAGCGGGCTAGCGGGGGGTTACTACAATGAGCAGTTCTTC
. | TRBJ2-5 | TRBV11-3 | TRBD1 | CASSFRDRVGETQYF | TGTGCCAGCAGCTTTAGGGACAGGGTTGGGGAGACCCAGTACTTC